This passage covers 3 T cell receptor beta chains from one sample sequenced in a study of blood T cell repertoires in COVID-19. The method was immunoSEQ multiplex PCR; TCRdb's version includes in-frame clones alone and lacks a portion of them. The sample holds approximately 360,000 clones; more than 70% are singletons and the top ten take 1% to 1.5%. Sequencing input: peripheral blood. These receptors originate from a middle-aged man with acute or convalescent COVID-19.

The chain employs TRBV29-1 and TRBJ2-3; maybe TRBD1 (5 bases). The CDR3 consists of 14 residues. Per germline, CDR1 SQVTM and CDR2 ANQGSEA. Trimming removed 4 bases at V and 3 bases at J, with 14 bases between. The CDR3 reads CSVGWAGPTDTQYF. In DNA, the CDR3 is TGCAGCGTTGGATGGGCAGGGCCGACAGATACGCAGTATTTT.

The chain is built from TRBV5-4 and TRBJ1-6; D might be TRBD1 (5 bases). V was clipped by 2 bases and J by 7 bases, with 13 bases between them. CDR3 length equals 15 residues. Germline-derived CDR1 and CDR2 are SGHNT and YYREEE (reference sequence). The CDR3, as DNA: TGTGCCAGCAGCTTAAGTGCAGGGATGAATTCACCCCTCCACTTT. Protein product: CASSLSAGMNSPLHF. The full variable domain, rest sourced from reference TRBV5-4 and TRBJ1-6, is ETGVTQSPTHLIKTRGQQVTLRCSSQSGHNTVSWYQQALGQGPQFIFQYYREEENGRGNFPPRFSGLQFPNYSSELNVNALELDDSALYLCASSLSAGMNSPLHFGNGTRLTVT.

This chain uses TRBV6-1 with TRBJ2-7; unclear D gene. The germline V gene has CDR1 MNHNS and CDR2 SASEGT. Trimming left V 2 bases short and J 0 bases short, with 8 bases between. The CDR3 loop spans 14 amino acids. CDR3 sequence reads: CASSEQVSSYEQYF. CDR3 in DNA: TGTGCCAGCAGTGAACAGGTGAGCTCCTACGAGCAGTACTTC.